One and the same sample provided the 25 T cell receptor beta chains below, sequenced in a study of blood T cell repertoires in COVID-19. TCRdb's copy holds only in-frame clones and misses some; the assay was immunoSEQ multiplex PCR. The data contain 210,000 or so clones, around 80% of them singletons. The material sequenced was peripheral blood. These receptor sequences come from a man between 50 and 59 years old who had recovered from COVID-19.

The V gene is TRBV12-3 or TRBV12-4, the J gene TRBJ1-2; the match to TRBD1 covers 9 bases. The CDR3 is 13 amino acids. The V and J ends lost 7 bases and 5 bases, in that order; junction bases with no gene match: 5. The CDR3 here is CASTLDRGYGYTF. In nucleotides, the CDR3 is TGTGCCAGCACCCTTGACAGGGGGTATGGCTACACCTTC.

Only one count was recorded for this clone. This chain uses TRBV7-3 with TRBJ2-1; 13 positions match TRBD2. This CDR3 contains 15 residues. J gave up 4 bases and V 5 bases, and 2 bases lay outside the gene matches. The germline V gene encodes CDR1 SGHTA and CDR2 FQGTGA. DNA of the CDR3: TGTGCCAGCAGCAAACTAGCGGGAGGGTACAATGAGCAGTTCTTC. Encoded protein: CASSKLAGGYNEQFF.

The rearrangement links TRBV7-6 to TRBJ2-4, with TRBD1 matching over 9 bases. CDR3 length: 15 amino acids. CDR1 is SGHVS and CDR2 is FNYEAQ in the germline V gene. V gave up 6 bases and J gave up 5 bases; unmatched junction bases: 8. The CDR3 DNA sequence: TGTGCCAGCAGTTTCCGACAGGGGGTGCAAAACATTCAGTACTTC. As protein: CASSFRQGVQNIQYF.

The CDR3 protein is CASTSGQVTTQPQHF. CDR3 nucleotide sequence: TGTGCCAGTACCTCAGGACAGGTCACTACTCAGCCCCAGCATTTT. This chain links TRBV19 with TRBJ1-5, with 7 bases identical to TRBD1. Trimming at V came to 7 bases and at J to 6 bases, leaving 12 bases not matched to a gene. Looked up from germline, CDR1 is LNHDA and CDR2 is SQIVND (reference sequence). This CDR3 is 15 amino acids long.

The chain has TRBV7-9 and TRBJ2-7; D not resolved. CDR1 SEHNR and CDR2 FQNEAQ come from the germline V gene (reference sequence). The germline V and J ends were trimmed by 5 bases and 1 base, with 3 bases remaining between them. The CDR3 is 11 residues long. The CDR3 sequence is CASSTSYEQYF. The CDR3 coding sequence is TGTGCCAGCAGCACTTCCTACGAGCAGTACTTC.

The V and J genes are TRBV20-1 and TRBJ2-5, with 7 bases matching TRBD2. The CDR3 length is 11 residues. Germline V gene sequence: CDR1 DFQATT, CDR2 SNEGSKA (reference sequence). Written as DNA, the CDR3 is TGCAGCTCCGGGAGGCAAGAGACCCAGTACTTC. The encoded protein is CSSGRQETQYF.

This clone was seen a handful of times. DNA for the CDR3: TGTGCCAGCTCACAGGGGGCAATGGCTGAAGCTTTCTTT. Translated, it gives CASSQGAMAEAFF. This chain joins TRBV18 and TRBJ1-1; 7 nucleotides match TRBD1. The germline gives CDR1 KGHSH, CDR2 LQKENI. This CDR3 has 13 residues. V gave up 4 bases and J gave up 6 bases; unmatched junction bases: 5.

V and J are TRBV15 and TRBJ1-1, with a tentative D call TRBD1 (5 bases). Trimming cost V 0 bases and J 3 bases, with 8 bases left between them. The length of the CDR3 is 14 residues. Germline values: CDR1 LNHNV, CDR2 YYDKDF (reference sequence). The CDR3, as DNA: TGTGCCACCAGCAGAGATCGGGGGGACACTGAAGCTTTCTTT. This translates into CATSRDRGDTEAFF.

V gene TRBV7-2 combines with J gene TRBJ2-7; D is undetermined. CDR1 and CDR2 from the germline V gene are SGHTA and FQGNSA. The V gene lost 2 bases and the J gene lost 1 base, with 12 bases spanning the gap. This CDR3 region has 15 residues. The CDR3 DNA reads TGTGCCAGCAGCTTAAGGAGCTCTAATTCCTACGAGCAGTACTTC. This encodes CASSLRSSNSYEQYF.

This sequence joins TRBV9 and TRBJ1-3; 8 nucleotides agree with TRBD1. The V segment lost 3 bases and the J segment 0 bases; nucleotides outside the gene matches: 5. The CDR3 loop spans 16 amino acids. Germline V gene lookup returns CDR1 SGDLS and CDR2 YYNGEE. The CDR3 region has the DNA TGTGCCAGCAGCGCCGCAGGGGGCCCCTCTGGAAACACCATATATTTT. Translation gives CASSAAGGPSGNTIYF. The full variable domain, rest sourced from reference TRBV9 and TRBJ1-3, is DSGVTQTPKHLITATGQRVTLRCSPRSGDLSVYWYQQSLDQGLQFLIQYYNGEERAKGNILERFSAQQFPDLHSELNLSSLELGDSALYFCASSAAGGPSGNTIYFGEGSWLTVV.

The sample holds a few counts of this clone. The chain uses TRBV4-3 and TRBJ2-1; the match to TRBD2 covers 13 bases. This CDR3 region has 17 residues. Germline V gene sequence: CDR1 LGHNA, CDR2 YSLEER. Germline trimming cut 0 bases from V and 10 bases from J; bases unmatched to any gene: 9. The CDR3 DNA sequence: TGCGCCAGCAGCCAAGAGGCACTAGCGGGAGGGCCGTGGGAGCAGTTCTTC. Translating gives CASSQEALAGGPWEQFF.

V gene TRBV29-1 combines with J gene TRBJ2-7; 7 nucleotides match TRBD1. The CDR3 totals 12 residues. V was clipped by 6 bases and J by 6 bases; unmatched bases: 8. Germline V CDR1 and CDR2: SQVTM, ANQGSEA. The CDR3 spells CSVGRTGREQYF. CDR3 nucleotides: TGCAGCGTGGGTAGGACAGGACGCGAGCAGTACTTC.

This clone was counted a single time. The chain is built from TRBV11-2 and TRBJ2-7, with 7 bases fitting TRBD1. Germline-derived CDR1 and CDR2 are SGHAT and FQNNGV. The ends lost 3 bases at V and 0 bases at J; junction bases unmatched: 2. This CDR3 is 14 amino acids long. CDR3 in amino acids: CASSLTGISYEQYF. The CDR3 region has the DNA TGTGCCAGCAGCTTGACAGGGATCTCCTACGAGCAGTACTTC.

The chain is built from TRBV30 and TRBJ2-1, with TRBD2 as a possible D gene (5 bases). The V end was cut by 0 bases, the J end by 2 bases, with 14 bases between. This CDR3 comprises 16 residues. CDR1 and CDR2 (germline): GTSNPN, SVGIG (reference sequence). Here the CDR3 DNA reads TGTGCCTGGAGTGTACGCGGGCCCTATACCTACAATGAGCAGTTCTTC. Translating gives CAWSVRGPYTYNEQFF.

This chain uses TRBV28 with TRBJ1-1; TRBD1 matches at 7 bases. CDR3 length equals 13 residues. Germline CDR1 is MDHEN and CDR2 is SYDVKM. V lost 5 bases and J lost 4; bases outside the gene matches: 4. CDR3 amino acids: CASSLGGPTEAFF. The CDR3 bases are TGTGCCAGCAGTCTAGGGGGCCCCACTGAAGCTTTCTTT.

The rearrangement joins TRBV2 to TRBJ2-6, with TRBD1 matching 8 bases. This CDR3 comprises 17 residues. V shed 9 bases and J 0 bases; nucleotides not matched to a gene: 10. The germline CDR1 and CDR2 sequences are SNHLY and FYNNEI. The CDR3 DNA follows: TGTGCCAGGGGAGGAGGGACAGGCTTCTCTGGGGCCAACGTCCTGACTTTC. It specifies CARGGGTGFSGANVLTF.

The chain recombines TRBV4-2 with TRBJ1-5; D uncertain. The CDR3 runs to 16 residues. CDR1 and CDR2 from the germline V gene are LGHNA and YNFKEQ. The germline V and J ends were trimmed by 6 bases and 3 bases, with 18 bases remaining between them. CDR3 amino acids: CASSLESSGDNQPQHF. CDR3 sequence (DNA): TGTGCCAGCAGTCTTGAGAGCAGCGGCGACAATCAGCCCCAGCATTTT.

J is TRBJ2-1 and V is TRBV27; TRBD1 is a possible D gene (6 bases). This CDR3 is 16 amino acids long. Germline-derived CDR1 and CDR2 are MNHEY and SMNVEV (reference sequence). Trimming cost V 1 base and J 2 bases, with 12 bases left between them. CDR3 bases: TGTGCCAGCAGTTTATTACAGGGCATCCCCTACAATGAGCAGTTCTTC. Its protein product is CASSLLQGIPYNEQFF.

J is TRBJ1-1 and V is TRBV3-1 (or the pseudogene TRBV3-2); 7 nucleotides align to TRBD1. This CDR3 spans 17 amino acids. Germline trimming cut 3 bases from V and 2 bases from J; bases unmatched to any gene: 12. Germline CDR1 reads LGHDT; CDR2 reads YNNKEL (reference sequence). CDR3 region: CASSQRGQGAGNTEAFF. The CDR3 coding sequence is TGTGCCAGCAGCCAGAGGGGGCAGGGTGCAGGAAACACTGAAGCTTTCTTT.

J is TRBJ2-1 and V is TRBV28; 7 bases match TRBD2. The V gene end was trimmed by 5 bases and the J gene end by 7 bases; junction bases not matched to a gene: 11. The germline CDR1 and CDR2 sequences are MDHEN and SYDVKM. The CDR3 has 15 residues. In nucleotides, the CDR3 is TGTGCCAGCAGTCGGTATACTAGCGTCAGTAATGAGCAGTTCTTC. It codes for CASSRYTSVSNEQFF.

J is TRBJ2-7 and V is TRBV7-7; 10 nucleotides align to TRBD1. V gave up 0 bases and J gave up 7 bases; unmatched junction bases: 3. The CDR3 totals 14 residues. The germline gives CDR1 SSHAT, CDR2 FNYEAQ (reference sequence). In DNA, the CDR3 is TGTGCCAGCAGCTTAGCTACGGGACAGGGGGAGCAGTACTTC. It yields the protein CASSLATGQGEQYF. The full variable domain, its missing parts supplied by reference TRBV7-7 and TRBJ2-7, is GAGVSQSPRYKVTKRGQDVTLRCDPISSHATLYWYQQALGQGPEFLTYFNYEAQPDKSGLPSDRFSAERPEGSISTLTIQRTEQRDSAMYRCASSLATGQGEQYFGPGTRLTVT.

The sample holds one count of this clone. The rearrangement joins TRBV7-8 to TRBJ2-7; 10 nucleotides align to TRBD2. Germline values: CDR1 SGHVS, CDR2 FQNEAQ. The V segment lost 5 bases and the J segment 4 bases; nucleotides outside the gene matches: 11. This CDR3 has 16 amino acids. The CDR3 bases are TGTGCCAGCAGCAAACTTACTAGCGGGACCTTATACGAGCAGTACTTC. This codes for CASSKLTSGTLYEQYF. The full variable domain, its missing parts supplied by reference TRBV7-8 and TRBJ2-7, is GAGVSQSPRYKVAKRGQDVALRCDPISGHVSLFWYQQALGQGPEFLTYFQNEAQLDKSGLPSDRFFAERPEGSVSTLKIQRTQQEDSAVYLCASSKLTSGTLYEQYFGPGTRLTVT.

V is TRBV5-5 and J is TRBJ1-5; D is uncertain. CDR3 size: 15 residues. Per germline, CDR1 SGHKS and CDR2 YYEKEE (reference sequence). The V and J ends lost 4 bases and 0 bases respectively, with 11 bases between them. CDR3 nucleotides: TGTGCCAGCAGCCAGGCTGCTAATAGCAATCAGCCCCAGCATTTT. Amino acid sequence: CASSQAANSNQPQHF.

This sequence joins TRBV12-3 or TRBV12-4 and TRBJ2-7, with no clear D. CDR3 length equals 12 residues. V was pared by 3 bases and J by 4 bases, with 7 bases between. CDR3 nucleotide sequence: TGTGCCAGCAGTTTCTCCCCTTACGAGCAGTACTTC. As protein: CASSFSPYEQYF.

The rearrangement links TRBV11-3 to TRBJ1-1; unclear D gene. V lost 5 bases to trimming and J lost 1 base, with 8 bases between them. Germline loops: CDR1 SGHNT, CDR2 YENEEA. The length of the CDR3 is 13 residues. As DNA, the CDR3 is TGTGCCAGCAGCATGACGGGGAACACTGAAGCTTTCTTT. This codes for CASSMTGNTEAFF.